The 7 T cell receptor beta chains reported below all come from one sample, sequenced in a study of blood T cell repertoires in COVID-19. Some clones are missing from TCRdb's copy, which holds only in-frame ones; the method was immunoSEQ multiplex PCR. The sample consists of approximately 140,000 clones, about 80% of them appearing once. The sample taken for sequencing was peripheral blood. The receptor source for this set is a human donor in a cohort sampled during active COVID-19.

The chain combines TRBV5-1 with TRBJ2-1, with 16 bases fitting TRBD2. V gave up 3 bases and J gave up 6 bases; unmatched junction bases: 3. CDR1 is SGHRS and CDR2 is YFSETQ in the germline V gene. There are 16 residues in the CDR3. The CDR3 protein is CASSWGLAGGLNEQFF. The CDR3 region has the DNA TGCGCCAGCAGCTGGGGACTAGCGGGGGGGCTCAATGAGCAGTTCTTC.

The V call is TRBV28, the J call TRBJ1-1, with 8 bases identical to TRBD1. This CDR3 is built from 16 residues. Germline V gene sequence: CDR1 MDHEN, CDR2 SYDVKM. Unmatched junction bases numbered 10, after V lost 7 bases and J lost 0 bases. This CDR3 reads CASTRGQGGMNTEAFF. The CDR3 DNA reads TGTGCCAGCACCCGAGGACAGGGCGGAATGAACACTGAAGCTTTCTTT.

This clone has just one count. This rearrangement joins TRBV6-1 to TRBJ1-1; TRBD1 aligns across 9 bases. With V trimmed by 3 bases and J by 1 base, 12 bases remained unmatched. Germline loops: CDR1 MNHNS, CDR2 SASEGT. This CDR3 contains 18 residues. CDR3 nucleotide sequence: TGTGCCAGCAGTGACCTACGGAACAGGGGGCGCGGGAACACTGAAGCTTTCTTT. Translating gives CASSDLRNRGRGNTEAFF.

The gene calls are TRBV2 and TRBJ1-1; D is ambiguous. Trimming stripped 7 bases from V and 1 base from J, with 7 bases between. This CDR3 comprises 12 residues. Germline V gene sequence: CDR1 SNHLY, CDR2 FYNNEI. The CDR3 DNA follows: TGTGCCAGCACTAAAGAGAACACTGAAGCTTTCTTT. Its protein product is CASTKENTEAFF.

This clone was detected a few times. The gene calls are TRBV30 and TRBJ2-7; weak D call: TRBD1 (6 bases). Trimming took off 0 bases at V and 5 bases at J, with 35 bases between the two ends. This CDR3 region has 21 residues. Germline values: CDR1 GTSNPN, CDR2 SVGIG (reference sequence). The CDR3 bases are TGTGCCTGGAGTGTTGGCTTTGTCTTGAGGGACAACAGTTCGAAAAACCACGAGCAGTACTTC. Its protein is CAWSVGFVLRDNSSKNHEQYF.

This clone was counted once. The chain carries TRBV5-5 and TRBJ1-2; D is perhaps TRBD1 (5 bases). Germline values: CDR1 SGHKS, CDR2 YYEKEE (reference sequence). The V end was cut by 4 bases, the J end by 4 bases, with 29 bases between. There are 19 residues in the CDR3. CDR3 amino acids: CASSPPGRGLASRSYGYTF. DNA of the CDR3: TGTGCCAGCAGCCCCCCTGGAAGGGGCCTTGCCTCGAGGAGCTATGGCTACACCTTC. The full variable domain, in which reference TRBV5-5 and TRBJ1-2 provide the parts outside the CDR3, is DAGVTQSPTHLIKTRGQQVTLRCSPISGHKSVSWYQQVLGQGPQFIFQYYEKEERGRGNFPDRFSARQFPNYSSELNVNALLLGDSALYLCASSPPGRGLASRSYGYTFGSGTRLTVV.

The chain links TRBV5-1 to TRBJ2-3; 7 bases match TRBD1. CDR3 length: 14 residues. The V gene end was trimmed by 3 bases and the J gene end by 4 bases; junction bases not matched to a gene: 5. Germline CDR1 reads SGHRS; CDR2 reads YFSETQ. The CDR3 DNA is TGCGCCAGCAGCTCGAGGGACAGCTCAGATACGCAGTATTTT. Translating it yields CASSSRDSSDTQYF.